Presented here are 27 T cell receptor beta chains from one specimen sequenced in a study of CD8+CD57+ T cells in acquired aplastic anemia. TCR beta VDJ combinations and CDR3 sequences were profiled from genomic DNA. TCRdb used MiXCR to reprocess the reads, holding one entry per CDR3 protein. This sample has roughly 240,000 distinct CDR3 sequences, with around 45% found just once. Individuals selected for sequencing had exhibited CD8+CD57+ cell expansion on flow cytometry. The sequencing sample was made of sorted CD4+, CD8+, or CD8+CD57+ T cells (not recorded which) from PBMCs. The receptor set was obtained from a human donor with aplastic anemia.

In this sample, this clonotype turned up many times. The chain combines TRBV4-3 with TRBJ1-2; no firm D call. CDR3 size: 12 residues. Trimming pared 0 bases from V and 4 bases from J, leaving 3 bases between. CDR1 is LGHNA, CDR2 YSLEER, per germline. CDR3 in amino acids: CASSQDGYGYTF. CDR3 nucleotides: TGCGCCAGCAGCCAAGATGGCTATGGCTACACCTTC.

This clonotype has just a few counts. The chain uses TRBV6-1 and TRBJ1-1, with 7 nucleotides matching TRBD1. There are 17 residues in the CDR3. J lost 4 bases, V lost 5 bases, and 16 bases had no gene match. Germline V CDR1 and CDR2: MNHNS, SASEGT. The CDR3 here is CASSLAQTGSVITEAFF. CDR3 coding DNA: TGTGCCAGCAGTTTAGCCCAGACAGGGTCGGTAATCACTGAAGCTTTCTTT.

The chain uses TRBV12-3 or TRBV12-4 and TRBJ2-5, with D unclear. The CDR3 covers 13 residues. Trimming removed 6 bases at V and 7 bases at J, with 15 bases between. CDR3 in DNA: TGTGCCAGCAGCCAGGATAACGTCGGGACCCAGTACTTC. Encoded protein: CASSQDNVGTQYF.

The genes are TRBV7-2 and TRBJ2-5, with D possibly being TRBD1 (6 bases). This CDR3 has 16 residues. The ends were cut back, 2 bases at V and 1 base at J, with 14 bases in the middle. Germline V lookup: CDR1 SGHTA, CDR2 FQGNSA. CDR3 residues: CASSLPLGGPQETQYF. In DNA, the CDR3 is TGTGCCAGCAGCTTACCTCTAGGGGGTCCCCAAGAGACCCAGTACTTC.

This chain connects TRBV7-2 to TRBJ1-2; D uncertain. Germline V gives CDR1 SGHTA, CDR2 FQGNSA. With 5 bases removed from V and 8 bases from J, the gap between germline ends came to 15 bases. CDR3 length: 13 residues. CDR3 nucleotide sequence: TGTGCCAGCAGCCCCTCAGTTTCGGGGGGCTACACCTTC. Translating it yields CASSPSVSGGYTF.

This clonotype has at least ten counts. This rearrangement joins TRBV30 to TRBJ2-1, with D uncertain. Germline CDR1 GTSNPN, CDR2 SVGIG (reference sequence). This CDR3 has 12 amino acids. The V gene lost 0 bases and the J gene lost 10 bases, with 10 bases spanning the gap. In nucleotides, the CDR3 is TGTGCCTGGAGTGTATCGATACGAGAGCAGTTCTTC. As protein: CAWSVSIREQFF. Supplemented by reference TRBV30 and TRBJ2-1, the full variable domain reads SQTIHQWPATLVQPVGSPLSLECTVEGTSNPNLYWYRQAAGRGLQLLFYSVGIGQISSEVPQNLSASRPQDRQFILSSKKLLLSDSGFYLCAWSVSIREQFFGPGTRLTVL.

At least ten counts were recorded for this clonotype. The chain recombines TRBV20-1 with TRBJ2-5; TRBD2 matches at 10 bases. J gave up 2 bases and V 0 bases, and 12 bases lay outside the gene matches. The CDR3 length is 18 residues. The germline CDR1 and CDR2 sequences are DFQATT and SNEGSKA (reference sequence). In DNA form, the CDR3 reads TGCAGTGCTAGAGATCAGGCTAGCGGGAGCCCCATTCAAGAGACCCAGTACTTC. It codes for CSARDQASGSPIQETQYF.

Many counts were recorded for this clonotype. The chain employs TRBV15 and TRBJ2-3, with D possibly matching TRBD2 (5 bases). The V gene lost 5 bases and the J gene lost 6 bases, with 15 bases spanning the gap. CDR1 is LNHNV and CDR2 is YYDKDF in the germline V gene (reference sequence). The CDR3 totals 14 residues. Here the CDR3 reads CATSGPGMGDTQYF. The CDR3 nucleotides are TGTGCCACCAGCGGACCCGGGATGGGGGATACGCAGTATTTT. The entire variable domain, with the rest obtained from reference TRBV15 and TRBJ2-3, is as follows: DAMVIQNPRYQVTQFGKPVTLSCSQTLNHNVMYWYQQKSSQAPKLLFHYYDKDFNNEADTPDNFQSRRPNTSFCFLDIRSPGLGDTAMYLCATSGPGMGDTQYFGPGTRLTVL.

Points on this clonotype: This may stem from a read error, because a much larger clone lies one nucleotide away. The V call is TRBV7-9, the J call TRBJ1-4; 7 positions match TRBD1. Germline-derived CDR1 and CDR2 are SEHNR and FQNEAQ (reference sequence). This CDR3 has 14 residues. The trim removed 5 bases at V and 11 bases at J, leaving 11 bases unmatched. CDR3 sequence reads: CASSRRRGLDKLFF. CDR3 sequence (DNA): TGTGCCAGCAGCCGTCGAAGGGGGCTGGATAAACTGTTTTTT.

The V and J genes are TRBV29-1 and TRBJ2-7; tentatively, D is TRBD2 (6 bases). CDR1 is SQVTM and CDR2 is ANQGSEA in the germline V gene. The V end was cut by 4 bases, the J end by 0 bases, with 22 bases between. The CDR3 is 17 residues long. CDR3 loop: CSVAEGRVDLFSYEQYF. In DNA, the CDR3 is TGCAGCGTTGCGGAGGGGAGAGTGGACCTCTTCTCCTACGAGCAGTACTTC.

This clonotype was detected a few times. The chain joins TRBV20-1 to TRBJ1-6; a possible D gene is TRBD1 (6 bases). V lost 0 bases and J 8 bases, leaving 14 bases between the germline ends. The CDR3 is 15 residues long. Germline V gene lookup returns CDR1 DFQATT and CDR2 SNEGSKA (reference sequence). CDR3 loop: CSARDSQGNHSPLHF. The CDR3 region has the DNA TGCAGTGCTAGAGATTCACAGGGCAATCATTCACCCCTCCACTTT.

The chain couples TRBV20-1 to TRBJ2-7, with 11 positions matching TRBD1. V shed 6 bases and J 2 bases; nucleotides not matched to a gene: 9. The CDR3 spans 15 residues. Germline CDR1 and CDR2: DFQATT and SNEGSKA (reference sequence). CDR3: CSAIYPGQGAYEQYF. The CDR3 bases are TGCAGTGCCATTTATCCGGGACAGGGGGCCTACGAGCAGTACTTC.

This clonotype was detected many times. This chain links TRBV20-1 with TRBJ1-1; tentatively, D is TRBD1 (5 bases). This CDR3 is built from 14 residues. The V end was cut by 4 bases, the J end by 0 bases, with 12 bases between. Germline lookup yields CDR1 DFQATT and CDR2 SNEGSKA (reference sequence). The CDR3 DNA sequence: TGCAGTGCTAACGGGGGTTGGGTGAACACTGAAGCTTTCTTT. This sequence encodes CSANGGWVNTEAFF.

The chain employs TRBV29-1 and TRBJ1-1, with D possibly TRBD1 on 5 matching bases. Germline V gene lookup returns CDR1 SQVTM and CDR2 ANQGSEA. V lost 7 bases and J lost 4, with 10 bases in between. This CDR3 region has 11 residues. CDR3 nucleotides: TGCAGCGGGGGGGGTTCCACTGAAGCTTTCTTT. Its protein product is CSGGGSTEAFF.

This clonotype was detected many times. The chain employs TRBV5-8 and TRBJ1-6; possibly TRBD1 for D (5 bases). Trimming removed 4 bases at V and 2 bases at J, with 13 bases between. Per the germline V gene, CDR1 is SGHTS and CDR2 is YDEGEE. The CDR3 is 16 residues long. In DNA form, the CDR3 reads TGTGCCAGCAGCCCGGGGCCAAACCCCTATAATTCACCCCTCCACTTT. It is translated as CASSPGPNPYNSPLHF.

The chain joins TRBV7-3 to TRBJ1-6; 9 nucleotides line up with TRBD1. This CDR3 has 12 amino acids. The germline CDR1 and CDR2 sequences are SGHTA and FQGTGA. V was pared by 5 bases and J by 12 bases, with 2 bases of the junction left unmatched. The CDR3 DNA reads as TGTGCCAGCAGCCCGGGACAGGGACCCCTCCACTTT. Encoded protein: CASSPGQGPLHF.

The J gene is TRBJ1-2, the V gene TRBV10-3, with 7 bases lining up with TRBD1. The CDR3 sequence is 14 residues long. The V gene end was trimmed by 6 bases and the J gene end by 3 bases; junction bases not matched to a gene: 7. The germline V gene encodes CDR1 ENHRY and CDR2 SYGVKD. The CDR3 region is CAIRGQKGDYGYTF. CDR3 DNA: TGTGCCATCAGGGGACAGAAAGGAGACTATGGCTACACCTTC.

The sample holds many counts of this clonotype. The chain combines TRBV6-4 with TRBJ2-1; possible D gene TRBD1, 5 bases. Trimming removed 0 bases at V and 5 bases at J, with 5 bases between. This CDR3 comprises 13 residues. Germline loops: CDR1 MRHNA, CDR2 SNTAGT. CDR3 loop: CASSDSDNNEQFF. DNA of the CDR3: TGTGCCAGCAGTGACTCGGACAACAATGAGCAGTTCTTC.

This clonotype was seen more than once but under ten times. CDR3 in amino acids: CASSAGSGAYYEQYF. The CDR3 nucleotides are TGTGCCAGCAGCGCAGGTAGCGGGGCTTACTACGAGCAGTACTTC. The chain couples TRBV9 to TRBJ2-7; the match to TRBD2 covers 8 bases. The length of the CDR3 is 15 residues. Germline CDR1 is SGDLS and CDR2 is YYNGEE. J gave up 3 bases and V 3 bases, and 8 bases lay outside the gene matches.

This clonotype has a handful of counts. A read error may explain this, as a much larger clone is one base away. The chain recombines TRBV20-1 with TRBJ2-5; 12 bases match TRBD1. Germline V gene sequence: CDR1 DFQATT, CDR2 SNEGSKA (reference sequence). J lost 9 bases, V lost 3 bases, and 8 bases had no gene match. The CDR3 is 14 residues long. Here the CDR3 reads CSASGTGGGEAQYF. As DNA, the CDR3 is TGCAGTGCTAGCGGGACAGGGGGCGGCGAGGCCCAGTACTTC.

This clonotype turned up a few times. The CDR3 does not end in the conserved phenylalanine or tryptophan, so this is likely a read error. The DNA is omitted, as the CDR3 cannot be located on it reliably, and the CDR3 follows TCRdb's listing. The chain is built from TRBV4-1 and TRBJ2-6; the table calls TRBD2, which could not be checked here. The germline V gene has CDR1 MGHRA and CDR2 YSYEKL. The CDR3 is made up of 8 amino acids, end residues included. The CDR3 loop is CASSHSRT.

CDR3 nucleotides: TGTGCCTGGGGGGGACTCCCCGGGGAGCAGTACTTC. Its translation: CAWGGLPGEQYF. This chain uses TRBV30 with TRBJ2-7; TRBD2 might be the D (6 bases). This CDR3 is 12 amino acids long. Germline V CDR1 and CDR2: GTSNPN, SVGIG (reference sequence). Trimming shortened V by 5 bases and J by 7 bases, and 15 bases separated the two germline ends.

This clonotype has ten or more counts. V usage is TRBV20-1 and J usage is TRBJ1-1; perhaps TRBD1 as D (5 bases). The CDR3 runs to 13 residues. CDR1 and CDR2 from the germline V gene are DFQATT and SNEGSKA (reference sequence). V lost 0 bases, J lost 3 bases, and 8 bases lay in between. CDR3 region: CSAREGRDTEAFF. The DNA of the CDR3 is TGCAGTGCTAGAGAGGGCAGGGACACTGAAGCTTTCTTT.

About this clonotype: Since the CDR3 does not end with the conserved phenylalanine or tryptophan, this likely comes from a read error. The chain couples TRBV30 to TRBJ1-1; 7 bases map to TRBD1. V lost 5 bases to trimming and J lost 0 bases; unmatched junction nucleotides: 3. Germline V gene lookup returns CDR1 GTSNPN and CDR2 SVGIG (reference sequence). The CDR3 has 13 residues. In nucleotides, the CDR3 is TGTGCCTGGGAAACAGGGGTGAACACTGAAGCTTTCTCT. It encodes CAWETGVNTEAFS.

This clonotype occurred many times. The chain joins TRBV6-1 to TRBJ2-7; TRBD2 might be the D (5 bases). The V gene lost 2 bases and the J gene lost 6 bases, with 20 bases spanning the gap. Per germline, CDR1 MNHNS and CDR2 SASEGT. This CDR3 is built from 16 residues. The CDR3 loop reads CASSEFEVTAAGEQYF. For the CDR3, the DNA is TGTGCCAGCAGTGAATTTGAGGTAACAGCGGCGGGCGAGCAGTACTTC.

This clonotype has at least ten counts. J is TRBJ2-5 and V is TRBV7-9; 7 bases are shared with TRBD1. Per germline, CDR1 SEHNR and CDR2 FQNEAQ (reference sequence). This CDR3 spans 16 amino acids. Unmatched junction bases numbered 10, after V lost 2 bases and J lost 4 bases. The CDR3, as DNA: TGTGCCAGCAGCTTAAAACAGGGGCGTTACAGAGAGACCCAGTACTTC. Translation: CASSLKQGRYRETQYF.

This chain connects TRBV7-9 to TRBJ2-1; the D gene is possibly TRBD1 (6 bases). Trimming stripped 2 bases from V and 8 bases from J, with 16 bases between. Germline V gene lookup returns CDR1 SEHNR and CDR2 FQNEAQ (reference sequence). The CDR3 loop spans 15 amino acids. CDR3 in amino acids: CASSLTTGYYDEQFF. CDR3 DNA sequence: TGTGCCAGCAGCTTAACAACAGGGTACTATGATGAGCAGTTCTTC.